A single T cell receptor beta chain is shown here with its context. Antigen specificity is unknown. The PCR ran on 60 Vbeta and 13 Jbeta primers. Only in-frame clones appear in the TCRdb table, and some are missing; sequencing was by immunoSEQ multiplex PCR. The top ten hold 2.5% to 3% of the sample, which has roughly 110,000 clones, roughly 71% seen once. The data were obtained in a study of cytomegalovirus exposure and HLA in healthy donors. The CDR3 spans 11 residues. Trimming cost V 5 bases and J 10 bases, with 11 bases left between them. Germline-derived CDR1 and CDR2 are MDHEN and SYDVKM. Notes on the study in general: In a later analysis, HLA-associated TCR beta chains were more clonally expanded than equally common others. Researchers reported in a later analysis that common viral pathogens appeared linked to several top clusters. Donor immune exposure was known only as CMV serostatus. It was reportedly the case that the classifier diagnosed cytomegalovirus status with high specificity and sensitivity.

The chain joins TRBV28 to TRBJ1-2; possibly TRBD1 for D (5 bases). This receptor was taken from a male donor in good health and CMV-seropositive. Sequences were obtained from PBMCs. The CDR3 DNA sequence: TGTGCCAGCAGTCGGGGGACCGCCTACACCTTC. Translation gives CASSRGTAYTF.